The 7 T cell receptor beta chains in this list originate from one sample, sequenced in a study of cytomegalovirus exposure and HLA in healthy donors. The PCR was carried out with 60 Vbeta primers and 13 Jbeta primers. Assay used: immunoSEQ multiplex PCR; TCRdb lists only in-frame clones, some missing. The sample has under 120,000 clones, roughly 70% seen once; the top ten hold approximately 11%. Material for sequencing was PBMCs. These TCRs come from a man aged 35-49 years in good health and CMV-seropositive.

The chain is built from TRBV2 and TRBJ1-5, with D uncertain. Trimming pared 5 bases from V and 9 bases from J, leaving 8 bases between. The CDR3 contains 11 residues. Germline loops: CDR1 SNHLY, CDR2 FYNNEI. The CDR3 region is CASSFNRPQHF. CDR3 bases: TGTGCCAGCAGTTTCAACAGGCCCCAGCATTTT.

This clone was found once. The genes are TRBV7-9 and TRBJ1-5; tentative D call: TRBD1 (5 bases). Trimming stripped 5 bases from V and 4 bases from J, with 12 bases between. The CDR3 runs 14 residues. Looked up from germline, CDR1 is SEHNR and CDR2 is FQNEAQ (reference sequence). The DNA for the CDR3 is TGTGCCAGCAGCACAGGACGGCTTAATCAGCCCCAGCATTTT. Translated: CASSTGRLNQPQHF. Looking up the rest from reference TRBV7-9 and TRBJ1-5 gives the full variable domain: DTGVSQNPRHKITKRGQNVTFRCDPISEHNRLYWYRQTLGQGPEFLTYFQNEAQLEKSRLLSDRFSAERPKGSFSTLEIQRTEQGDSAMYLCASSTGRLNQPQHFGDGTRLSIL.

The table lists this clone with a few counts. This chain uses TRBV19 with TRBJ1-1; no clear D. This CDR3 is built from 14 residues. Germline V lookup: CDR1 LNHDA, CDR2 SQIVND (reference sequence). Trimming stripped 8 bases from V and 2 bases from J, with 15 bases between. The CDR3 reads CASHWTGGNTEAFF. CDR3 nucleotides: TGTGCCAGTCATTGGACTGGTGGTAACACTGAAGCTTTCTTT.

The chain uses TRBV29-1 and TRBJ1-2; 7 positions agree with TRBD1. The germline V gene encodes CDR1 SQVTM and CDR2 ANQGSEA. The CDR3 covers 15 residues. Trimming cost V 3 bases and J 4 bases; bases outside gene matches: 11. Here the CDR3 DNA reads TGCAGCGTTGAGAGTCCCGACAGGGTGGCCTATGGCTACACCTTC. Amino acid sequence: CSVESPDRVAYGYTF.

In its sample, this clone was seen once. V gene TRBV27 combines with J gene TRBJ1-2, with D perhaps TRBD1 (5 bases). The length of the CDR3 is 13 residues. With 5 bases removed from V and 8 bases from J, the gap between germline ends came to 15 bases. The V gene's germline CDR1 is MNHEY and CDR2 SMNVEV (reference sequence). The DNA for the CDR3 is TGTGCCAGCAGTCTAAACTGGGACTCCGGCTACACCTTC. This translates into CASSLNWDSGYTF.

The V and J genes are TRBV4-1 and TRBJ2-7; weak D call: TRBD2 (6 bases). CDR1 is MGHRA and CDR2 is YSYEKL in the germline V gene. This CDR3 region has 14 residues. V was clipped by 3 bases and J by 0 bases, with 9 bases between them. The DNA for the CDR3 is TGCGCCAGCAGCCAGAGGGACTCCTCCTACGAGCAGTACTTC. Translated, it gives CASSQRDSSYEQYF.

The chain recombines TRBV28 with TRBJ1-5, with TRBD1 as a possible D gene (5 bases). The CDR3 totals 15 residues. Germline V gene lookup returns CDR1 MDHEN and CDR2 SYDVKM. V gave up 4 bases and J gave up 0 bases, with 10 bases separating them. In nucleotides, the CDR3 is TGTGCCAGCAGTTCCTACAGGTATAGCAATCAGCCCCAGCATTTT. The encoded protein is CASSSYRYSNQPQHF.